This record covers a single T cell receptor (beta chain). Its antigen is as yet unknown. Produced via immunoSEQ multiplex PCR; TCRdb's table is partial and in-frame only. The data contain nearly 50,000 clones, about nine tenths of them seen just once; the ten biggest clones take up over 2%. The data derive from a study of a mutant IDH1 vaccine in newly diagnosed glioma. The overall study: Treated patients had a mean age of 40.4 years and a 62.5% male, roughly 40% female split. Before enrollment, patients got radiotherapy alone, temozolomide alone, or mostly the combination. Study outcomes and limitations: In about 93% of patients, immune responses induced by the vaccine occurred.

The sample's time point: baseline, week 1 (first vaccination visit). The treatment was: pre-vaccination baseline after standard-of-care therapy. The CDR3 length is 13 residues. V lost 6 bases to trimming and J lost 3 bases; unmatched junction nucleotides: 4. The germline V gene has CDR1 MNHEY and CDR2 SMNVEV (reference sequence). This chain connects TRBV27 to TRBJ1-2; 7 bases are shared with TRBD1. The sample in question was PBMCs, obtained from a glioma patient treated with radiotherapy, temozolomide or both. This receptor was taken from a man aged 35-49 years with glioma. CDR3 amino acids: CASSPDRDYGYTF. For the CDR3, the DNA is TGTGCCAGCAGCCCCGACAGGGACTATGGCTACACCTTC.